One sample yielded the 9 T cell receptor beta chains listed below, sequenced in a study of cytomegalovirus exposure and HLA in healthy donors. This PCR relied on a set of 60 Vbeta primers and 13 Jbeta primers. The table came from immunoSEQ multiplex PCR; TCRdb's copy has only in-frame clones and leaves some out. The data hold fewer than 250,000 clones, with over 60% observed a single time. The specimen sequenced was PBMCs. These receptor sequences come from a man aged 18 to 30 in good health and CMV-seronegative.

The V call is TRBV5-6, the J call TRBJ1-1; 7 positions match TRBD1. The CDR3 covers 13 residues. Germline V CDR1 and CDR2: SGHDT, YYEEEE. Unmatched junction bases numbered 0, after V lost 1 base and J lost 3 bases. This chain's CDR3 is CASSLTGDTEAFF. The CDR3 nucleotides read TGTGCCAGCAGCTTGACAGGGGACACTGAAGCTTTCTTT.

This clone was counted only a few times. V and J are TRBV27 and TRBJ2-5; weak D call: TRBD1 (6 bases). Germline V gene data show CDR1 as MNHEY and CDR2 as SMNVEV (reference sequence). The CDR3 totals 14 residues. V dropped 2 bases and J dropped 2 bases, with 9 bases sitting between them. The CDR3 loop is CASSLGGFQETQYF. Here the CDR3 DNA reads TGTGCCAGCAGTTTAGGGGGCTTTCAAGAGACCCAGTACTTC.

The genes are TRBV15 and TRBJ1-1; D possibly corresponds to TRBD1 (6 bases). The germline V gene encodes CDR1 LNHNV and CDR2 YYDKDF (reference sequence). The CDR3 is 15 amino acids. V was shortened by 1 base and J by 1 base, with 10 bases between the two germline ends. The DNA for the CDR3 is TGTGCCACCAGCAGAGGCGGACAGTGGAACACTGAAGCTTTCTTT. Protein: CATSRGGQWNTEAFF. The full variable domain, in which reference TRBV15 and TRBJ1-1 provide the parts outside the CDR3, is DAMVIQNPRYQVTQFGKPVTLSCSQTLNHNVMYWYQQKSSQAPKLLFHYYDKDFNNEADTPDNFQSRRPNTSFCFLDIRSPGLGDTAMYLCATSRGGQWNTEAFFGQGTRLTVV.

This clone was counted a single time. The rearrangement links TRBV2 to TRBJ1-2, with D perhaps TRBD1 (5 bases). The V gene's germline CDR1 is SNHLY and CDR2 FYNNEI. The V end lost 4 bases, the J end lost 4 bases, and 10 bases lay between the germline ends. The CDR3 totals 13 residues. The chain's CDR3 is CASSGRGTYGYTF. The CDR3 region has the DNA TGTGCCAGCAGTGGTAGGGGTACCTATGGCTACACCTTC.

V gene TRBV30 combines with J gene TRBJ2-1; D may be TRBD1 (6 bases). This CDR3 region has 15 residues. V lost 0 bases, J lost 9 bases, and 18 bases lay in between. Germline V gene lookup returns CDR1 GTSNPN and CDR2 SVGIG (reference sequence). CDR3 coding DNA: TGTGCCTGGAGTGTACATCGTGCTGGGGGCGGTGAGCAGTTCTTC. Protein product: CAWSVHRAGGGEQFF. The variable domain in full, with the rest retrieved from reference TRBV30 and TRBJ2-1, is SQTIHQWPATLVQPVGSPLSLECTVEGTSNPNLYWYRQAAGRGLQLLFYSVGIGQISSEVPQNLSASRPQDRQFILSSKKLLLSDSGFYLCAWSVHRAGGGEQFFGPGTRLTVL.

The chain carries TRBV5-1 and TRBJ1-5; 9 bases map to TRBD1. Germline trimming cut 3 bases from V and 7 bases from J; bases unmatched to any gene: 11. CDR1 SGHRS and CDR2 YFSETQ come from the germline V gene. The CDR3 loop spans 16 amino acids. CDR3 region: CASSSETGGHGQPQHF. CDR3 DNA: TGCGCCAGCAGCTCAGAGACAGGGGGACATGGGCAGCCCCAGCATTTT.

The gene calls are TRBV4-2 and TRBJ2-7; the D gene is possibly TRBD1 (5 bases). The CDR3 has 13 amino acids. Germline CDR1 is LGHNA and CDR2 is YNFKEQ. V was clipped by 3 bases and J by 6 bases, with 12 bases between them. The CDR3 reads CASSQVTVREQYF. CDR3 sequence (DNA): TGTGCCAGCAGCCAGGTGACAGTTCGCGAGCAGTACTTC.

The chain combines TRBV7-9 with TRBJ2-1; D unclear. Trimming shortened V by 5 bases and J by 7 bases, and 15 bases separated the two germline ends. Germline CDR1 reads SEHNR; CDR2 reads FQNEAQ (reference sequence). The CDR3 runs 14 residues. CDR3 sequence reads: CASSPRKGVNEQFF. The CDR3 DNA sequence: TGTGCCAGCAGCCCTAGGAAAGGAGTTAATGAGCAGTTCTTC.

CDR3 bases: TGTGCCAGCAGAACTGGGACAGCTGACTATGGCTACACCTTC. Its protein product is CASRTGTADYGYTF. The genes are TRBV2 and TRBJ1-2; 7 nucleotides line up with TRBD1. With 6 bases clipped from V and 3 bases from J, the junction kept 7 bases outside the gene matches. This CDR3 comprises 14 residues. Germline V gives CDR1 SNHLY, CDR2 FYNNEI.